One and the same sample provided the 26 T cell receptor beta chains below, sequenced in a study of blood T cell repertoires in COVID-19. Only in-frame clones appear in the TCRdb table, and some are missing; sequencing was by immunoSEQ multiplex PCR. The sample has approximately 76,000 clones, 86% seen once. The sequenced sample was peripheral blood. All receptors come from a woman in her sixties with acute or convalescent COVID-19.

The CDR3: CASSLLQNQETQYF. CDR3 in DNA: TGTGCCAGCAGTTTACTTCAGAACCAAGAGACCCAGTACTTC. This chain links TRBV28 with TRBJ2-5; D is uncertain. Between the trimmed V and J ends, which lost 2 bases and 0 bases, there was a span of 7 bases. This CDR3 is 14 amino acids long. Looked up from germline, CDR1 is MDHEN and CDR2 is SYDVKM. The full variable domain, its missing parts supplied by reference TRBV28 and TRBJ2-5, is DVKVTQSSRYLVKRTGEKVFLECVQDMDHENMFWYRQDPGLGLRLIYFSYDVKMKEKGDIPEGYSVSREKKERFSLILESASTNQTSMYLCASSLLQNQETQYFGPGTRLLVL.

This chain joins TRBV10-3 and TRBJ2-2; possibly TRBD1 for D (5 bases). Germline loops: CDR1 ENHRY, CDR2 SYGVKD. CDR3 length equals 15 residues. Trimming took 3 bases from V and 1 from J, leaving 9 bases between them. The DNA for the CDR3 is TGTGCCATCAGTGACGGACATAAGAACACCGGGGAGCTGTTTTTT. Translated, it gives CAISDGHKNTGELFF.

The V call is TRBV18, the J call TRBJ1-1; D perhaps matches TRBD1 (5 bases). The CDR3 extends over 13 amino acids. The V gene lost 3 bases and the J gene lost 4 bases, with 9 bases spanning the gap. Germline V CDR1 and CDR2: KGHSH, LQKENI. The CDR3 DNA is TGTGCCAGCTCACCCGTAAGGGGCACTGAAGCTTTCTTT. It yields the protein CASSPVRGTEAFF.

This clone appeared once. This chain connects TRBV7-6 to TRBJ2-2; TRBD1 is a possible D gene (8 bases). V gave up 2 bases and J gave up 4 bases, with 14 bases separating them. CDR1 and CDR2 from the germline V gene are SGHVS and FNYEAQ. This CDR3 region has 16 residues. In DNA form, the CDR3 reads TGTGCCAGCAGCTTACGACAGGGGACTACCACCGGGGAGCTGTTTTTT. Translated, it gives CASSLRQGTTTGELFF. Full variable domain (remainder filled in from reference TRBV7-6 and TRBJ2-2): GAGVSQSPRYKVTKRGQDVALRCDPISGHVSLYWYRQALGQGPEFLTYFNYEAQQDKSGLPNDRFSAERPEGSISTLTIQRTEQRDSAMYRCASSLRQGTTTGELFFGEGSRLTVL.

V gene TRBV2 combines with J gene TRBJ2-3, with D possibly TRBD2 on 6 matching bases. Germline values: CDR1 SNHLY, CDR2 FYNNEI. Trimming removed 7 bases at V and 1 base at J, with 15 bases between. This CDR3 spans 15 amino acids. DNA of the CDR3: TGTGCCAGCACCTCACGGAGGGCGGGCACAGATACGCAGTATTTT. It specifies CASTSRRAGTDTQYF.

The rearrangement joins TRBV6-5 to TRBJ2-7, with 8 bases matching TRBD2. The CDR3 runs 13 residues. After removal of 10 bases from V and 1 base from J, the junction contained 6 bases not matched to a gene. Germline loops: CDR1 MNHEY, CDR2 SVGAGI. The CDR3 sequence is CATLSGVSYEQYF. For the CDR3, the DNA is TGTGCCACACTTAGCGGGGTGTCCTACGAGCAGTACTTC.

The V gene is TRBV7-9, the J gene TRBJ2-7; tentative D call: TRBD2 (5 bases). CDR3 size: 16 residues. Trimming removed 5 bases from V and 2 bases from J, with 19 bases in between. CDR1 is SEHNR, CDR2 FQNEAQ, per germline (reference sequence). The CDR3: CASSVKGDPTTYEQYF. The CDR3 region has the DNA TGTGCCAGCAGCGTAAAGGGAGACCCTACCACCTACGAGCAGTACTTC.

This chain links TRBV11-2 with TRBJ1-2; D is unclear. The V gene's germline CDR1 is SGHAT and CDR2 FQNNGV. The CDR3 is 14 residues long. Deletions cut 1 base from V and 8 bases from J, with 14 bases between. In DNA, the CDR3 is TGTGCCAGCAGCTTAGTAGAGGGAGGGATAGGCTACACCTTC. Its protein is CASSLVEGGIGYTF.

CDR3 DNA: TGTGCCAGCAGCCGGGACTGGGGGGGTGAGCAGTTCTTC. This encodes CASSRDWGGEQFF. This chain connects TRBV7-8 to TRBJ2-1; 7 bases are a match to TRBD2. Unmatched junction bases numbered 7, after V lost 5 bases and J lost 9 bases. Germline CDR1 SGHVS, CDR2 FQNEAQ. CDR3 length: 13 amino acids.

The DNA for the CDR3 is TGTGCCAGCAGTGCGCCAGGAACTTATCAAGAGACCCAGTACTTC. This translates into CASSAPGTYQETQYF. This sequence joins TRBV2 and TRBJ2-5; D remains ambiguous. CDR1 is SNHLY, CDR2 FYNNEI, per germline. Trimming pared 4 bases from V and 2 bases from J, leaving 14 bases between. This CDR3 is built from 15 residues.

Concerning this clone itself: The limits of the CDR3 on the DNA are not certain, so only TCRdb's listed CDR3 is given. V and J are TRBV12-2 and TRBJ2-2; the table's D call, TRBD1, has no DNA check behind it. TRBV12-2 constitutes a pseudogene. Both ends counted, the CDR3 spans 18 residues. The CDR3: CASRVGQGTGINTGELFF.

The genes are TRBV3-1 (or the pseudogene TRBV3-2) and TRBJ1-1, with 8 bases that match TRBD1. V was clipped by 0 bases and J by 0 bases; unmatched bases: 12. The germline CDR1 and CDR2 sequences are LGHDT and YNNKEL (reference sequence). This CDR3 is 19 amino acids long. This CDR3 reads CASSQDGAGGRHMNTEAFF. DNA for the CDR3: TGTGCCAGCAGCCAAGATGGGGCAGGGGGCAGGCATATGAACACTGAAGCTTTCTTT.

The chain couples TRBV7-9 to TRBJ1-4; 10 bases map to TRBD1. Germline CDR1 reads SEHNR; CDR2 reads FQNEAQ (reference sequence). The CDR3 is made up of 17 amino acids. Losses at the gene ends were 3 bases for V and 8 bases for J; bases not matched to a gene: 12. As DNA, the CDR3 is TGTGCCAGCAGCTTCGGTCCAGACAGGGGGCAGAACGAAAAACTGTTTTTT. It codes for CASSFGPDRGQNEKLFF. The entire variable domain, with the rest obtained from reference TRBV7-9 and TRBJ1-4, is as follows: DTGVSQNPRHKITKRGQNVTFRCDPISEHNRLYWYRQTLGQGPEFLTYFQNEAQLEKSRLLSDRFSAERPKGSFSTLEIQRTEQGDSAMYLCASSFGPDRGQNEKLFFGSGTQLSVL.

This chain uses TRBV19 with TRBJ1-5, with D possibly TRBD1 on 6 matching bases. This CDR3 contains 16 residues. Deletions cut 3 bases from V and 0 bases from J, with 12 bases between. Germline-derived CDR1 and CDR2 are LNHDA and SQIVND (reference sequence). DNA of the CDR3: TGTGCCAGTAGTATCCTCTACAGGGATAGCAATCAGCCCCAGCATTTT. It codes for CASSILYRDSNQPQHF.

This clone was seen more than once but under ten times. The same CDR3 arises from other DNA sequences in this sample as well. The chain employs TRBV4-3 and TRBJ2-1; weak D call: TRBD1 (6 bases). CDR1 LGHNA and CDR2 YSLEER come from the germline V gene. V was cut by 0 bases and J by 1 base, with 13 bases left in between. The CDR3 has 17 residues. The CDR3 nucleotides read TGCGCCAGCAGCCAAGATGGGGGCCCCAGGTCCTACAATGAGCAGTTCTTC. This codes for CASSQDGGPRSYNEQFF.

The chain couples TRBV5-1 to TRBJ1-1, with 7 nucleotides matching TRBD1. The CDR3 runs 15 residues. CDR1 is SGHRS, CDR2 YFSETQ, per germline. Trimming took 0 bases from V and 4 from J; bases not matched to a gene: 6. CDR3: CASSLEPTGTTEAFF. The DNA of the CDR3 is TGCGCCAGCAGCTTGGAACCGACAGGGACCACTGAAGCTTTCTTT.

Here the CDR3 DNA reads TGCGCCAGCAGCCTCCAAATTTCCGGGACTAGCACAGATACGCAGTATTTT. This translates into CASSLQISGTSTDTQYF. The chain joins TRBV4-3 to TRBJ2-3, with D maybe TRBD2 (6 bases). CDR3 length equals 17 residues. Per the germline V gene, CDR1 is LGHNA and CDR2 is YSLEER. V lost 4 bases and J lost 0, with 17 bases in between.

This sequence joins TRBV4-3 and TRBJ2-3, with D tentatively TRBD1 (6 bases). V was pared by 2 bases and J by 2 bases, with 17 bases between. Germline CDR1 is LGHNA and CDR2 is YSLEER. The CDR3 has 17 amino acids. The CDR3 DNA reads TGCGCCAGCAGCCAACGGCCCCGGGACACCTTCACAGATACGCAGTATTTT. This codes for CASSQRPRDTFTDTQYF.

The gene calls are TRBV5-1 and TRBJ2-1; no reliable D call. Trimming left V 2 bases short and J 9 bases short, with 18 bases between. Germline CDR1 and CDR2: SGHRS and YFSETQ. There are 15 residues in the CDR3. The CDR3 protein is CASSFTLGLEIEQFF. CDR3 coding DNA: TGCGCCAGCAGCTTCACGCTCGGCCTAGAGATTGAGCAGTTCTTC.

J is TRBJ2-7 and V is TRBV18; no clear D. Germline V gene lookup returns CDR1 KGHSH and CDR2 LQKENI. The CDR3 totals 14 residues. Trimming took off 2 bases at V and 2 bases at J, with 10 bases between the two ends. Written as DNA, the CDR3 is TGTGCCAGCTCACCAAGCACAGCCCCCTACGAGCAGTACTTC. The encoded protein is CASSPSTAPYEQYF.

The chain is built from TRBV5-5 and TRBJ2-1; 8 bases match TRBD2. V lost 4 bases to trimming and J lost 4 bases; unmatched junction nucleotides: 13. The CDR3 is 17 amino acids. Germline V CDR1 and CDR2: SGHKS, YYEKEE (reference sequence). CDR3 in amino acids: CASSGTVIAGYYNEQFF. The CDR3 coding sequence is TGTGCCAGCAGCGGGACGGTCATAGCGGGATATTACAATGAGCAGTTCTTC.

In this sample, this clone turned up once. The CDR3, as DNA: TGTGCCAGCAGCTGGGCTGGTGGCAGCCCGAACTATGGCTACACCTTC. Translating gives CASSWAGGSPNYGYTF. The genes are TRBV7-2 and TRBJ1-2; D not certain. The germline V gene has CDR1 SGHTA and CDR2 FQGNSA. The ends were cut back, 4 bases at V and 2 bases at J, with 17 bases in the middle. The CDR3 spans 16 residues.

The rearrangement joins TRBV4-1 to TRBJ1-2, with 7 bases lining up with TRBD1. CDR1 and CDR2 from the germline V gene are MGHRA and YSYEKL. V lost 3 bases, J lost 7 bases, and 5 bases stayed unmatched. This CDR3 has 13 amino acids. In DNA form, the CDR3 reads TGCGCCAGCAGCCAGGGACAGAACATTGGCTACACCTTC. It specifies CASSQGQNIGYTF.

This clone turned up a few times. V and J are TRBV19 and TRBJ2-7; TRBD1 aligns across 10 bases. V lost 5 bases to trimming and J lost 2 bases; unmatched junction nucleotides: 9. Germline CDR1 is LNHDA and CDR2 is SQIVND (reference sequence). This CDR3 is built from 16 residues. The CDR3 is CASSHTPGTGAYEQYF. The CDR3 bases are TGTGCCAGTAGTCATACCCCCGGGACAGGGGCCTACGAGCAGTACTTC.

The CDR3: CASSLIGTAQETQYF. The CDR3 coding sequence is TGTGCCAGCAGCTTAATCGGGACAGCACAAGAGACCCAGTACTTC. The V and J genes are TRBV7-6 and TRBJ2-5; TRBD1 agrees at 7 bases. This CDR3 has 15 residues. Germline loops: CDR1 SGHVS, CDR2 FNYEAQ. J gave up 2 bases and V 2 bases, and 5 bases lay outside the gene matches.

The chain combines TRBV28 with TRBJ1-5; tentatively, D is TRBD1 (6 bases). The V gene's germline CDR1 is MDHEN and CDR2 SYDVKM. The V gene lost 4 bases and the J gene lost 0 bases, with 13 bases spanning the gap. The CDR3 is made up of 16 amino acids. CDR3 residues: CASSSIGQLSNQPQHF. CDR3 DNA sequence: TGTGCCAGCAGTTCCATCGGACAGCTTAGCAATCAGCCCCAGCATTTT.